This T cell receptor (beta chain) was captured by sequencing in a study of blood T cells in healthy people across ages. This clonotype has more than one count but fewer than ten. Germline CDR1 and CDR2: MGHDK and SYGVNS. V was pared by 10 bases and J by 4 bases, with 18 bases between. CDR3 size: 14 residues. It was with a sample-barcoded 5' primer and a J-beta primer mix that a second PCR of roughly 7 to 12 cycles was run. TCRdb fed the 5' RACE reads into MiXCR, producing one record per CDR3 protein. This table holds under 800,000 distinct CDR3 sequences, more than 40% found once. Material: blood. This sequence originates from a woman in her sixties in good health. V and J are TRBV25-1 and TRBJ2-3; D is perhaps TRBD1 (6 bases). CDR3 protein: CAISHGGGADTQYF. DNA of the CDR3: TGTGCCATCTCCCATGGGGGCGGCGCAGATACGCAGTATTTT.